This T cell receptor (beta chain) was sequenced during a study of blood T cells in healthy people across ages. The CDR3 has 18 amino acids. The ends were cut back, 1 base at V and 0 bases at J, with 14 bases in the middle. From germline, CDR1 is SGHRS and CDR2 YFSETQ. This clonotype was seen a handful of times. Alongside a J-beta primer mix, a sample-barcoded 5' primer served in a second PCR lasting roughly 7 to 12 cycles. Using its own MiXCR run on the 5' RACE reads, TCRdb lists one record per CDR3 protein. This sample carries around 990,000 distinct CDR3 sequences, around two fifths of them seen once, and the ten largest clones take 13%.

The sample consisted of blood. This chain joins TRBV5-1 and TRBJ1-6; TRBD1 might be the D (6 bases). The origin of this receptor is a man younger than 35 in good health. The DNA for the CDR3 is TGCGCCAGCAGCTTGTTCTTTCAGGGGAGCTCCTATAATTCACCCCTCCACTTT. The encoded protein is CASSLFFQGSSYNSPLHF.